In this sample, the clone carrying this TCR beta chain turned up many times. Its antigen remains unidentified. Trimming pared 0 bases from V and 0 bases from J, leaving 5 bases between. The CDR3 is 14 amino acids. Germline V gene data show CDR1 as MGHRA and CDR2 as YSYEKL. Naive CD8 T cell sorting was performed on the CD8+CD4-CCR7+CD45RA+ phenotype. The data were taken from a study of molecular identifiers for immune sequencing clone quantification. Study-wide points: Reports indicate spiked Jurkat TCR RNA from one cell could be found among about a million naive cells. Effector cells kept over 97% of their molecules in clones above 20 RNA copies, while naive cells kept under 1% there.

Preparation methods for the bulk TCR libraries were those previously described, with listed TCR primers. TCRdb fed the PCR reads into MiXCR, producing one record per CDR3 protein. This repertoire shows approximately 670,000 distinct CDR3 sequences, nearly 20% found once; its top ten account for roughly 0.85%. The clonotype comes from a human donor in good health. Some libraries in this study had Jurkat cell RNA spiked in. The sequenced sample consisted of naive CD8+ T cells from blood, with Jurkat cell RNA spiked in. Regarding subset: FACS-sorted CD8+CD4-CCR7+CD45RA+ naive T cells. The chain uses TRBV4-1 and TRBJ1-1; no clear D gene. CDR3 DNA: TGCGCCAGCAGCCAAGAACGGATGAACACTGAAGCTTTCTTT. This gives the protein CASSQERMNTEAFF.